This paragraph reports one TCR beta chain. Its antigen is not known. Ophthalmopathy patients had moderate-to-severe active disease, CAS ≥3, NOSPECS ≥4, and disease duration under 3 months. Fresh 10 ml peripheral blood yielded PBMCs. These data are taken from a study of T cells in Graves' hyperthyroidism and ophthalmopathy. Study results and limitations: The blood repertoire included most of the expanded thyroid clonotypes above 0.001. For ophthalmopathy, model prediction preceded onset by a median 6.5 months.

Germline lookup yields CDR1 DFQATT and CDR2 SNEGSKA (reference sequence). The V segment lost 6 bases and the J segment 8 bases; nucleotides outside the gene matches: 14. The CDR3 covers 15 residues. Template material for amplifying TCR beta CDR3 regions consisted of RNA transcripts. A first-round RT-PCR of the TCR CDR3 used the HTBI primer set. TCRdb ran MiXCR on the multiplex PCR reads and lists one entry per CDR3 protein. This table holds around 600,000 distinct CDR3 sequences, approximately 15% found once. This TCR was recovered from a woman aged 40 to 55 with Graves' ophthalmopathy. The sample consisted of blood. The V and J genes are TRBV20-1 and TRBJ2-1; 9 bases align to TRBD2. The CDR3: CSAEGPRGRAYEQFF. The CDR3 DNA follows: TGCAGTGCCGAGGGCCCTCGCGGGAGGGCTTATGAGCAGTTCTTC.